What follows describes a single TCR beta chain. Its target is unknown. The sample comes from a study of T cell responses to AZD1222 COVID-19 vaccine. Whole-study context: Second-dose intervals near 4 or 12 weeks were combined.

Using immunoSEQ multiplex PCR, the repertoire was profiled, and TCRdb retains in-frame clones only, with some absent. The sample yields about 99,000 clones, over 90% seen once. This CDR3 contains 13 residues. Per the germline V gene, CDR1 is MNHEY and CDR2 is SVGAGI. Trimming left V 0 bases short and J 5 bases short, with 5 bases between. General study results and limits: Vaccine-related CD4 TCRs covered spike, predominating at 160-218 and 743-854. Reportedly, close to half of spike-specific TCRs are directed against unmutated variant regions. Once two AZD1222 doses were given, Spike-specific TCR breadth and depth went up.

This receptor was taken from an adult in good health. This chain uses TRBV6-5 with TRBJ2-1, with unresolved D. Sequenced material: peripheral blood, taken on day 0 of AZD1222 vaccination. In DNA, the CDR3 is TGTGCCAGCAGTTACTCTGTCAACAATGAGCAGTTCTTC. Translating it yields CASSYSVNNEQFF.